This T cell receptor (beta chain) is drawn from a study of post-analysis software for immune sequencing data. Broader study findings: About 5 TRBV segments, including TRBV5-6, TRBV5-1 and TRBV20-1, were more frequent in patients than controls.

Unique molecular identifiers were carried by the TCR beta cDNA libraries. Each batch of about 0.9 to 10 million T cells produced 490,000 or so cDNA molecules. TCRdb fed the PCR reads into MiXCR, producing one record per CDR3 protein. This sample has 380,000 or so distinct CDR3 sequences, with about a third found just once. Germline V gene lookup returns CDR1 ENHRY and CDR2 SYGVKD. This CDR3 spans 17 amino acids. Trimming left V 6 bases short and J 9 bases short, with 27 bases between. Concerning this clonotype itself: Its antigen remains unidentified.

The clonotype comes from a girl aged 5-17 years with multiple sclerosis. The rearrangement links TRBV10-3 to TRBJ2-1; the D gene is possibly TRBD2 (5 bases). Sequenced: blood. The CDR3 protein is CAISPPVEALEVGEQFF. CDR3 sequence (DNA): TGTGCCATCAGCCCCCCAGTTGAGGCTCTGGAGGTTGGTGAGCAGTTCTTC.